This entry concerns a single T cell receptor beta chain. The antigen is not known. J lost 3 bases, V lost 3 bases, and 6 bases had no gene match. Germline CDR1 is DFQATT and CDR2 is SNEGSKA (reference sequence). This CDR3 has 14 residues. Every TCR beta cDNA library bore unique molecular identifiers. Yield was roughly 500,000 cDNA molecules from around 0.96 to 9.9 million T cells. TCRdb reprocessed the PCR reads with MiXCR, giving one entry per CDR3 protein. The sample lists about 500,000 distinct CDR3 sequences, roughly 45% occurring once. This sample is part of a study of post-analysis software for immune sequencing data. The study's findings and limits: Normalized Chao1 diversity in multiple sclerosis patients fell significantly below that of controls. Samples from one preparation batch, clustered by F measure, grouped strongly together. TRBV5-6, TRBV5-1 and TRBV20-1 were among 4 or 5 TRBV segments more frequent in patients than controls.

The rearrangement uses TRBV20-1 and TRBJ2-5, with 8 bases matching TRBD2. The specimen sequenced was blood. This TCR derives from a girl aged 10-17 years with multiple sclerosis. CDR3 in amino acids: CSARSGSREETQYF. The CDR3 coding sequence is TGCAGTGCTAGGAGCGGGAGTAGGGAAGAGACCCAGTACTTC.